The clone carrying this T cell receptor beta chain was seen ten or more times. Uncontrolled infection, other autoimmune disease, pregnancy or lactation disqualified patients from enrolment. The data stem from a study of T cells in Graves' hyperthyroidism and ophthalmopathy. V gave up 5 bases and J gave up 2 bases; unmatched junction bases: 7. In germline, CDR1 is SGHNT, CDR2 YENEEA. The CDR3 contains 16 residues. Template material for amplifying TCR beta CDR3 regions consisted of RNA transcripts. First-round RT-PCR with HTBI primers amplified the TCR CDR3 region. TCRdb re-analysed the multiplex PCR reads in MiXCR, keeping a single row per CDR3 protein. The sample holds 300,000 to 450,000 distinct CDR3 sequences; approximately 13% are singletons and the top ten take roughly 8.3%.

This rearrangement joins TRBV11-3 to TRBJ1-1; TRBD1 agrees at 11 bases. The receptor was isolated from a woman aged 18-30 years with Graves' hyperthyroidism. The source material was blood. CDR3 region: CASSPGTGGLNTEAFF. The DNA for the CDR3 is TGTGCCAGCAGCCCAGGGACAGGGGGGTTAAACACTGAAGCTTTCTTT.